The 12 T cell receptor beta chains reported below all come from one sample, sequenced in a study of post-analysis software for immune sequencing data. Study-level results: Five or six TRBV segments, TRBV5-6, TRBV5-1 and TRBV20-1 among them, were found more frequent in patients than controls.

Prepared TCR beta cDNA libraries contained unique molecular identifiers. TCRdb reprocessed the PCR reads with MiXCR, giving one entry per CDR3 protein. Found here are fewer than 850,000 distinct CDR3 sequences, roughly 29% of them singletons; the top ten hold under 0.7%. The antigens for these receptors are not known. The sequencing input was blood. All receptors derive from a girl aged 10 to 17 with multiple sclerosis.

This chain uses TRBV20-1 with TRBJ1-2, with a tentative D call TRBD1 (6 bases). V was pared by 6 bases and J by 1 base, with 9 bases between. The CDR3 loop spans 12 amino acids. Germline CDR1 DFQATT, CDR2 SNEGSKA (reference sequence). The CDR3 sequence: CSARQDNYGYTF. The CDR3, as DNA: TGCAGTGCAAGACAGGATAACTATGGCTACACCTTC.

Remarks on this clonotype: Its ends do not fully match the called genes, so a read error is possible. This chain connects TRBV12-3 or TRBV12-4 to TRBJ2-3; D not certain. The CDR3 is 11 amino acids. CDR3 coding DNA: TGTGCCAGCAGGGAAGTAGATGCGCAGTATTTT. It specifies CASREVDAQYF.

This clonotype has more than one count but fewer than ten. CDR3 bases: TGTGCCAGCAGCCGCAGGGGGCTCTACAATGAGCAGTTCTTC. As protein: CASSRRGLYNEQFF. The chain carries TRBV3-1 and TRBJ2-1; 8 positions agree with TRBD1. V lost 4 bases and J lost 3; bases outside the gene matches: 2. This CDR3 is 14 amino acids long. The germline V gene encodes CDR1 LGHDT and CDR2 YNNKEL (reference sequence).

Here the CDR3 reads CASSLDFLESSGANVLTF. The CDR3 DNA sequence: TGTGCCAGCAGCTTGGATTTTTTGGAGAGCAGTGGGGCCAACGTCCTGACTTTC. The rearrangement joins TRBV5-5 to TRBJ2-6; D is unclear. The CDR3 extends over 18 amino acids. Germline CDR1 is SGHKS and CDR2 is YYEKEE (reference sequence). Trimming shortened V by 0 bases and J by 3 bases, and 16 bases separated the two germline ends.

The chain uses TRBV2 and TRBJ2-4; 8 nucleotides align to TRBD2. In germline, CDR1 is SNHLY, CDR2 FYNNEI. V lost 5 bases, J lost 0 bases, and 6 bases stayed unmatched. CDR3 length: 16 residues. The CDR3 loop reads CASSKPTSGAKNIQYF. In DNA form, the CDR3 reads TGTGCCAGCAGTAAGCCCACTAGCGGAGCCAAAAACATTCAGTACTTC.

This clonotype has just a few counts. The chain joins TRBV9 to TRBJ1-2; D may be TRBD1 (5 bases). CDR3 length: 15 residues. V dropped 0 bases and J dropped 7 bases, with 16 bases sitting between them. Germline values: CDR1 SGDLS, CDR2 YYNGEE. The CDR3 loop is CASSVGLGAKSGYTF. The CDR3 DNA sequence: TGTGCCAGCAGCGTAGGTCTCGGGGCGAAGTCTGGCTACACCTTC.

This clonotype was counted a few times. The chain is built from TRBV7-2 and TRBJ2-7; 7 nucleotides match TRBD2. This CDR3 region has 17 residues. V gave up 1 base and J gave up 5 bases; unmatched junction bases: 14. Germline assignment: CDR1 SGHTA and CDR2 FQGNSA. The DNA for the CDR3 is TGTGCCAGCAGCTTAGGGGGGGGGAAGGCGACGTTTAACGAGCAGTACTTC. Translation: CASSLGGGKATFNEQYF.

The rearrangement links TRBV12-3 or TRBV12-4 to TRBJ1-1; D is unresolved. The CDR3 covers 13 residues. Trimming cost V 4 bases and J 0 bases, with 6 bases left between them. CDR3 nucleotide sequence: TGTGCCAGCAGTTGGGCGGTGAACACTGAAGCTTTCTTT. Residues: CASSWAVNTEAFF.

The chain has TRBV5-8 and TRBJ2-5; the match to TRBD2 covers 13 bases. The germline gives CDR1 SGHTS, CDR2 YDEGEE. Germline trimming cut 0 bases from V and 4 bases from J; bases unmatched to any gene: 6. The length of the CDR3 is 17 residues. The CDR3, as DNA: TGTGCCAGCAGCTTGGAATCGAGACTAGCGGGAGGAGAGACCCAGTACTTC. This encodes CASSLESRLAGGETQYF.

This chain links TRBV15 with TRBJ2-5; D is unclear. Germline V gene lookup returns CDR1 LNHNV and CDR2 YYDKDF (reference sequence). The V end was cut by 8 bases, the J end by 12 bases, with 19 bases between. This CDR3 has 12 amino acids. CDR3 coding DNA: TGTGCCACCGCCCGTTCCTTCGGAAAGGAGTACTTC. Encoded protein: CATARSFGKEYF.

This clonotype was observed a few times. The chain employs TRBV29-1 and TRBJ1-2, with a tentative D call TRBD1 (5 bases). There are 13 residues in the CDR3. V was cut by 7 bases and J by 4 bases, with 16 bases left in between. Germline V gene sequence: CDR1 SQVTM, CDR2 ANQGSEA. CDR3 sequence (DNA): TGCAGCGCTTACCAGTCCGGGGCCTATGGCTACACCTTC. It specifies CSAYQSGAYGYTF.

The rearrangement uses TRBV2 and TRBJ2-3; 11 bases match TRBD2. Germline CDR1 and CDR2: SNHLY and FYNNEI. This CDR3 region has 17 residues. The J segment lost 4 bases and the V segment lost 4 bases, leaving 10 bases of the junction unmatched. DNA for the CDR3: TGTGCCAGCAGTGTCGGGACTAGCGGCGCGTCATCAGATACGCAGTATTTT. It specifies CASSVGTSGASSDTQYF.